This T cell receptor (beta chain) was sequenced during a study of blood T cell repertoires in COVID-19 (dated by TCRdb to 2020 to 2021). Broadly, across the study: Collaborator samples came from the United States, Italy and Spain and covered acute and convalescent phases of COVID-19. Sample metadata almost always included a de-identified subject ID, COVID-19 status, age in years and sex. The prospective study material was composed of cDNA or gDNA derived from T cells, B-cell-depleted T cells, or PBMCs. The repertoires were released in a freely available public database meant as a resource for research on the immune response to SARS-CoV-2. The samples were drawn from the first 160 participants of the ongoing ImmuneRACE study and from about 1,200 subjects provided by 6 global collaborators. Where available, HLA class I and class II types were obtained from metadata supplied by the sample provider rather than from assay-based typing. Subjects who had been exposed to COVID-19, were actively infected with it, or had recovered from it provided the deeply sampled blood TCRbeta repertoires that made up the dataset.

Broader findings and caveats from the paper: How much clinical and demographic metadata was included differed by source and by participant, and the metadata was provided uncurated.

Taken from cysteine to phenylalanine, the CDR3 has 13 residues. The CDR3 DNA has 39 bases and is translated from base 1. Between the V and J ends, shortened by 3 bases and 8 bases respectively, the junction contains 10 bases. Whole blood was collected in K2EDTA tubes by collaborating institutions according to the institutions' own protocols. For TCRbeta analysis, collaborator samples were shipped as frozen whole blood, as isolated PBMCs, or as DNA extracted from either sample type. The immunoSEQ Assay, a bias-controlled multiplex PCR, was used to amplify TCRbeta CDR3 regions from genomic DNA. On the authors' methods: The number of nucleated cells in each sample was estimated from the amplification of reference gene primers within the assay. Sequence reads were collapsed and filtered to measure the absolute abundance of every unique TCRbeta CDR3 rearrangement. For each sample, productive Simpson clonality was calculated as the square root of Simpson's diversity index over productive rearrangements. The clones in this table, taken by TCRdb from immuneACCESS, are in-frame only. Not every clone is retained; where verified, under half of the shortfall comes from an unresolved V gene, and the cause of the rest is unknown. V and J calls and clone size follow that table, whereas D and trimming were derived from the DNA. This sample holds about 380,000 clones; around 89% were observed only once. 1% to 1.5% of the sample lies in the top ten.

In the case of this clone: What this receptor recognizes is not known. Per-base qualities were not stored, and no clone one base away is much larger.

The chain couples TRBV12-3 or TRBV12-4 to TRBJ1-4; the D gene is perhaps TRBD1, from 6 matching bases. The TCR sequence derives from a man aged 35 to 55 with acute or convalescent COVID-19. Specimen: peripheral blood. The CDR3 corresponds to CASSFTQGEKLFF. In nucleotide form, the sequence is TGTGCCAGCAGTTTTACCCAGGGGGAAAAACTGTTTTTT.